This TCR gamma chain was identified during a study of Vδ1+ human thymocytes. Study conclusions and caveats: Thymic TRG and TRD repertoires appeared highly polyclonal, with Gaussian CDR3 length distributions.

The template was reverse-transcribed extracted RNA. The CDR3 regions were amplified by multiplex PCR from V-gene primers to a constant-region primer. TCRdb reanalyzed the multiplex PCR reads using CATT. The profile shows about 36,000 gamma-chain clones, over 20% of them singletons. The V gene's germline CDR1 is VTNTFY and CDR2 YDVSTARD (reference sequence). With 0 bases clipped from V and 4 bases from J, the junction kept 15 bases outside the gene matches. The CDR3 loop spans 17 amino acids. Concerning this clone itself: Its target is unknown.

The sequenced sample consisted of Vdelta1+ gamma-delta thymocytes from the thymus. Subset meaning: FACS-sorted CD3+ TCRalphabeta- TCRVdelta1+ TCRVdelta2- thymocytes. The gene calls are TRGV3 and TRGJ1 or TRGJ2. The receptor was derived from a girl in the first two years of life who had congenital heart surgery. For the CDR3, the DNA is TGTGCCACCTGGGACAGGCGCATCCAAGGTAGATATTATAAGAAACTCTTT. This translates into CATWDRRIQGRYYKKLF.